A single sample gave rise to the 21 T cell receptor beta chains below, sequenced in a study of cytomegalovirus exposure and HLA in healthy donors. A multiplex PCR was run with 60 Vbeta primers and 13 Jbeta primers. Clones were read by immunoSEQ multiplex PCR, and TCRdb kept only the in-frame ones, dropping some. Of approximately 150,000 clones in the sample, roughly 66% were seen once. Specimen: PBMCs. Every receptor here comes from a woman aged 55-70 years in good health and CMV-seronegative.

The chain is built from TRBV27 and TRBJ2-7; D might be TRBD2 (6 bases). CDR3 length: 12 residues. Germline V gene lookup returns CDR1 MNHEY and CDR2 SMNVEV (reference sequence). The V end lost 3 bases, the J end lost 6 bases, and 9 bases lay between the germline ends. The CDR3 bases are TGTGCCAGCAGTTTTTACGGGGGCGAGCAGTACTTC. It encodes CASSFYGGEQYF.

The V and J genes are TRBV7-9 and TRBJ2-1, with 10 bases matching TRBD1. The CDR3 contains 15 residues. Germline V gene data show CDR1 as SEHNR and CDR2 as FQNEAQ (reference sequence). The V and J ends lost 2 bases and 5 bases, in that order; junction bases with no gene match: 3. Here the CDR3 reads CASSLLGTGDNEQFF. The CDR3, as DNA: TGTGCCAGCAGCTTATTGGGGACAGGGGACAATGAGCAGTTCTTC.

The chain employs TRBV15 and TRBJ1-4; D not certain. The CDR3 totals 15 residues. CDR1 LNHNV and CDR2 YYDKDF come from the germline V gene (reference sequence). V was clipped by 0 bases and J by 9 bases, with 14 bases between them. The CDR3 sequence: CATSRETREMKKLFF. The CDR3 DNA is TGTGCCACCAGCAGAGAGACACGGGAGATGAAAAAACTGTTTTTT.

V gene TRBV29-1 combines with J gene TRBJ1-2; the match to TRBD1 covers 7 bases. CDR1 SQVTM and CDR2 ANQGSEA come from the germline V gene. J lost 8 bases, V lost 6 bases, and 12 bases had no gene match. The CDR3 totals 13 residues. The DNA for the CDR3 is TGCAGCGTCCTGACAGGGAACGAGGTCGGCTACACCTTC. This codes for CSVLTGNEVGYTF.

Regarding this clone: Within the sample, other DNA sequences also encode this same CDR3. This chain connects TRBV7-8 to TRBJ1-5; D is undetermined. Germline CDR1 and CDR2: SGHVS and FQNEAQ. The CDR3 is 16 residues long. The V and J ends lost 5 bases and 0 bases respectively, with 14 bases between them. The CDR3 spells CASSPSQLGSNQPQHF. For the CDR3, the DNA is TGTGCCAGCAGCCCTAGCCAACTTGGTAGCAATCAGCCCCAGCATTTT.

This clone was seen more than once but under ten times. The same CDR3 also results from other DNA sequences found in this sample. The rearrangement links TRBV29-1 to TRBJ2-5, with TRBD1 matching over 10 bases. Germline trimming cut 6 bases from V and 4 bases from J; bases unmatched to any gene: 11. Germline CDR1 and CDR2: SQVTM and ANQGSEA. The CDR3 sequence is 15 residues long. This CDR3 is CSVVRTGGVGETQYF. CDR3 sequence (DNA): TGCAGCGTAGTTCGGACAGGGGGGGTCGGAGAGACCCAGTACTTC.

There are a few counts of this clone. The rearrangement links TRBV5-6 to TRBJ2-2; weak D call: TRBD1 (6 bases). The CDR3 runs to 15 residues. Trimming stripped 4 bases from V and 1 base from J, with 11 bases between. Germline lookup yields CDR1 SGHDT and CDR2 YYEEEE. DNA of the CDR3: TGTGCCAGCAGCACCTGGGGGCAGAACACCGGGGAGCTGTTTTTT. It is translated as CASSTWGQNTGELFF.

J is TRBJ1-6 and V is TRBV10-3, with D unresolved. The germline gives CDR1 ENHRY, CDR2 SYGVKD. Trimming stripped 3 bases from V and 1 base from J, with 10 bases between. CDR3 size: 16 residues. The CDR3 here is CAISDGERSYNSPLHF. The CDR3 coding sequence is TGTGCCATCAGTGACGGGGAGAGGTCCTATAATTCACCCCTCCACTTT.

This chain joins TRBV19 and TRBJ2-7, with a possible D match to TRBD1 (5 bases). The CDR3 has 13 residues. Germline V CDR1 and CDR2: LNHDA, SQIVND (reference sequence). Trimming took off 1 base at V and 5 bases at J, with 9 bases between the two ends. CDR3 bases: TGTGCCAGTAGTATAGGCAGGGCGAACGAGCAGTACTTC. Translated, it gives CASSIGRANEQYF.

The J gene is TRBJ1-4, the V gene TRBV13; D might be TRBD1 (5 bases). The length of the CDR3 is 15 residues. Germline V gives CDR1 PRHDT, CDR2 FYEKMQ (reference sequence). V dropped 2 bases and J dropped 8 bases, with 15 bases sitting between them. CDR3 residues: CASSLKRQGGEKLFF. The CDR3 DNA reads TGTGCCAGCAGCTTAAAACGGCAGGGAGGAGAAAAACTGTTTTTT.

The rearrangement links TRBV4-1 to TRBJ2-5, with a possible D match to TRBD2 (5 bases). CDR1 is MGHRA and CDR2 is YSYEKL in the germline V gene. V gave up 0 bases and J gave up 4 bases, with 12 bases separating them. This CDR3 spans 15 amino acids. The CDR3 DNA reads TGCGCCAGCAGCCAAGATCTTAGCGCCCGAGAGACCCAGTACTTC. This gives the protein CASSQDLSARETQYF.

About this clone: In the same sample, other DNA sequences code for this CDR3. J is TRBJ2-5 and V is TRBV28, with 8 bases identical to TRBD1. V dropped 4 bases and J dropped 5; count of bases not matched to a gene: 9. The CDR3 loop spans 15 amino acids. CDR1 MDHEN and CDR2 SYDVKM come from the germline V gene. CDR3 sequence: CASSSGQGLTETQYF. CDR3 nucleotides: TGTGCCAGCAGTTCAGGACAGGGCCTAACGGAGACCCAGTACTTC. The whole variable domain, remainder taken from reference TRBV28 and TRBJ2-5, is DVKVTQSSRYLVKRTGEKVFLECVQDMDHENMFWYRQDPGLGLRLIYFSYDVKMKEKGDIPEGYSVSREKKERFSLILESASTNQTSMYLCASSSGQGLTETQYFGPGTRLLVL.

J is TRBJ2-5 and V is TRBV5-1; 7 nucleotides line up with TRBD1. Per germline, CDR1 SGHRS and CDR2 YFSETQ. This CDR3 spans 13 amino acids. The V and J ends lost 0 bases and 11 bases, in that order; junction bases with no gene match: 7. DNA for the CDR3: TGCGCCAGCAGCTTGGACAGGGGTCGTGTGCAGTACTTC. Translation gives CASSLDRGRVQYF.

The chain links TRBV6-5 to TRBJ2-7; D is perhaps TRBD2 (5 bases). The CDR3 length is 13 residues. CDR1 and CDR2 from the germline V gene are MNHEY and SVGAGI. Trimming stripped 5 bases from V and 6 bases from J, with 14 bases between. CDR3 nucleotide sequence: TGTGCCAGCAGTCACCGGGGTGGGAGCGAGCAGTACTTC. Its translation: CASSHRGGSEQYF.

The rearrangement uses TRBV5-4 and TRBJ2-3; 13 positions agree with TRBD2. Trimming at V came to 3 bases and at J to 0 bases, leaving 4 bases not matched to a gene. The CDR3 has 17 amino acids. In germline, CDR1 is SGHNT, CDR2 YYREEE (reference sequence). The DNA for the CDR3 is TGTGCCAGCAGCTCCATGGGACTAGCGGGGAGCACAGATACGCAGTATTTT. Encoded protein: CASSSMGLAGSTDTQYF.

This chain joins TRBV4-1 and TRBJ1-1; D possibly corresponds to TRBD1 (5 bases). V shed 6 bases and J shed 5 bases, with 13 bases lying between them. The CDR3 totals 13 residues. CDR1 and CDR2 from the germline V gene are MGHRA and YSYEKL. DNA of the CDR3: TGCGCCAGCAGTCTTGGGGGGACTACTGAAGCTTTCTTT. Translation gives CASSLGGTTEAFF.

The gene calls are TRBV6-5 and TRBJ2-7; 7 bases fit TRBD2. This CDR3 is built from 16 residues. V was pared by 0 bases and J by 2 bases, with 7 bases of the junction left unmatched. Looked up from germline, CDR1 is MNHEY and CDR2 is SVGAGI. CDR3 residues: CASSYSGSGYTYEQYF. Here the CDR3 DNA reads TGTGCCAGCAGTTACTCGGGTAGCGGGTATACCTACGAGCAGTACTTC.

The J gene is TRBJ1-6, the V gene TRBV11-2; possible D gene TRBD1, 6 bases. V lost 5 bases and J lost 14, with 19 bases in between. This CDR3 has 14 amino acids. The germline V gene has CDR1 SGHAT and CDR2 FQNNGV. Here the CDR3 reads CASSQNAGARTLHF. As DNA, the CDR3 is TGTGCCAGCAGCCAGAACGCGGGGGCGAGGACCCTCCACTTT.

The chain recombines TRBV10-3 with TRBJ2-1; 8 nucleotides align to TRBD1. The CDR3 covers 14 residues. The trim removed 6 bases at V and 8 bases at J, leaving 9 bases unmatched. CDR1 is ENHRY and CDR2 is SYGVKD in the germline V gene. The CDR3 region has the DNA TGTGCCATCAGGGCCGGACAGGGAATGGATGAGCAGTTCTTC. Translation gives CAIRAGQGMDEQFF.

V is TRBV9 and J is TRBJ2-5, with a possible D match to TRBD2 (6 bases). Trimming took 4 bases from V and 2 from J, leaving 9 bases between them. The CDR3 has 13 amino acids. From germline, CDR1 is SGDLS and CDR2 YYNGEE. The CDR3 DNA reads TGTGCCAGCAGCCCCAGCGGGCAAGAGACCCAGTACTTC. As protein: CASSPSGQETQYF.

This clone was recorded once. This rearrangement joins TRBV4-2 to TRBJ2-5, with TRBD2 identical over 8 bases. With 4 bases clipped from V and 1 base from J, the junction kept 11 bases outside the gene matches. The CDR3 extends over 17 amino acids. CDR1 LGHNA and CDR2 YNFKEQ come from the germline V gene. This CDR3 reads CASSLVIAGRGQETQYF. The DNA of the CDR3 is TGTGCCAGCAGCCTGGTAATAGCGGGGAGGGGCCAAGAGACCCAGTACTTC.